A selection of T cell receptor beta chains follows, all from one sample in a study of CD8+ T cells in alopecia areata. This table comes from immunoSEQ multiplex PCR, and its TCRdb copy is limited to in-frame clones, with some not included. The table shows 200,000 to 250,000 clones, with over 60% occurring only once. The input for sequencing was CD4+ T cells sorted from blood, taken at week 4, from a patient treated with tofacitinib. These receptors all come from a human donor with alopecia areata. Each CDR3 is given with its conserved first and last residue. D genes are given only for firm matches. Some rows mark clone size as missing; the rest say once, few, many or name a class of expanded clone.

d_call,v_call,j_call,clone_size,cdr3_aa,cdr3_nt
-,TRBV29-1,TRBJ2-3,few,CSVDSGHHTDTQYF,TGCAGCGTTGACTCGGGACATCACACAGATACGCAGTATTTT
-,TRBV11-1,TRBJ1-1,-,CASSPTGGGMNTEAFF,TGTGCCAGCAGCCCAACGGGGGGCGGCATGAACACTGAAGCTTTCTTT
TRBD1,TRBV29-1,TRBJ1-1,-,CSVDRALGFGSTEAFF,TGCAGCGTGGACAGGGCCCTCGGGTTTGGGTCCACTGAAGCTTTCTTT
-,TRBV4-1,TRBJ1-1,-,CASSQTTGDNTEAFF,TGCGCCAGCAGCCAAACAACCGGGGATAACACTGAAGCTTTCTTT
-,TRBV5-1,TRBJ1-1,-,CASSLGGRTEAFF,TGCGCCAGCAGCTTGGGAGGGAGAACTGAAGCTTTCTTT
-,TRBV5-1,TRBJ1-1,-,CASSFHGGQNTEAFF,TGCGCCAGCAGCTTCCACGGGGGACAGAACACTGAAGCTTTCTTT
-,TRBV29-1,TRBJ2-7,-,CSVKTGEQYF,TGCAGCGTGAAGACGGGCGAGCAGTACTTC
TRBD2,TRBV5-1,TRBJ2-5,-,CASSVLGLAETQYF,TGCGCCAGCAGCGTACTGGGACTAGCAGAGACCCAGTACTTC
TRBD1,TRBV4-3,TRBJ2-6,few,CASSGTGSGANVLTF,TGCGCCAGCAGCGGGACAGGGAGTGGGGCCAACGTCCTGACTTTC
-,TRBV30,TRBJ1-6,-,CACTRDSSSYNSPLHF,TGTGCCTGCACCCGGGACTCGAGCTCCTATAATTCACCCCTCCACTTT
TRBD1,TRBV4-2,TRBJ1-1,once,CASSQAGTGGRTEAFF,TGTGCCAGCAGCCAAGCCGGGACAGGGGGTAGAACTGAAGCTTTCTTT
TRBD1,TRBV2,TRBJ2-7,-,CARTTGTGGGEQYF,TGTGCCAGGACAACCGGGACAGGGGGCGGCGAGCAGTACTTC
-,TRBV29-1,TRBJ1-1,few,CSVIPGSEAFF,TGCAGCGTGATCCCAGGGAGTGAAGCTTTCTTT
-,TRBV10-3,TRBJ2-5,once,CAIGDPGRQETQYF,TGTGCCATCGGGGATCCGGGGAGACAAGAGACCCAGTACTTC
-,TRBV10-3,TRBJ2-7,-,CAISDTGEYEQYF,TGTGCCATCAGTGATACGGGAGAGTACGAGCAGTACTTC
TRBD2,TRBV6-1,TRBJ2-3,-,CASSLLSGDTDTQYF,TGTGCCAGCAGTTTACTGAGCGGGGACACAGATACGCAGTATTTT
-,TRBV29-1,TRBJ2-1,-,CSVASVNEQFF,TGCAGCGTTGCATCAGTGAATGAGCAGTTCTTC
-,TRBV6-5,TRBJ1-5,-,CASSPGPGQPQHF,TGTGCCAGCAGTCCCGGCCCCGGTCAGCCCCAGCATTTT
-,TRBV15,TRBJ2-7,-,CATSRKGLWDWEQYF,TGTGCCACCAGCAGAAAGGGACTGTGGGACTGGGAGCAGTACTTC
-,TRBV5-1,TRBJ2-6,few,CASSPGAGANVLTF,TGCGCCAGCAGCCCAGGGGCCGGGGCCAACGTCCTGACTTTC
-,TRBV5-1,TRBJ2-5,once,CASSSGTAQETQYF,TGCGCCAGCAGCAGCGGGACAGCCCAAGAGACCCAGTACTTC
-,TRBV7-2,TRBJ2-1,-,CASSLVTGNEQFF,TGTGCCAGCAGCTTAGTTACAGGGAATGAGCAGTTCTTC
-,TRBV5-1,TRBJ1-5,-,CASSSQGGNQPQHF,TGCGCCAGCAGTTCCCAGGGTGGAAATCAGCCCCAGCATTTT
-,TRBV30,TRBJ1-1,-,CAWSTPTSKAFF,TGTGCCTGGAGTACCCCGACGAGCAAAGCTTTCTTT
-,TRBV29-1,TRBJ1-1,-,CSVEALGAAFF,TGCAGCGTTGAAGCGCTAGGGGCAGCTTTCTTT
TRBD2,TRBV2,TRBJ2-3,few,CASSEGLSGVSTDTQYF,TGTGCCAGCAGTGAGGGATTGAGCGGGGTTAGCACAGATACGCAGTATTTT
-,TRBV7-3,TRBJ1-2,few,CASSPTTLGGYGYTF,TGTGCCAGCAGTCCGACCACGTTGGGAGGCTATGGCTACACCTTC
TRBD2,TRBV27,TRBJ2-1,-,CASTPDPGLAGSEQFF,TGTGCCAGCACCCCCGATCCGGGACTAGCGGGGTCTGAGCAGTTCTTC
-,TRBV9,TRBJ1-6,-,CASSFRGQTTPEPLHF,TGTGCCAGCAGCTTTCGTGGACAGACCACCCCCGAACCCCTCCACTTT
-,TRBV5-4,TRBJ2-5,-,CASSPPTGTRETQYF,TGTGCCAGCAGCCCCCCTACCGGGACTCGGGAGACCCAGTACTTC
-,TRBV7-2,TRBJ2-2,-,CASSSLFATGELFF,TGTGCCAGCAGCTCTCTCTTTGCCACCGGGGAGCTGTTTTTT
TRBD1,TRBV7-2,TRBJ2-7,once,CASSSGTAPYEQYF,TGTGCCAGCAGCTCCGGGACAGCTCCCTACGAGCAGTACTTC
TRBD1,TRBV7-9,TRBJ2-2,-,CASSLDRSHTGELFF,TGTGCCAGCAGCTTGGACAGGAGCCACACCGGGGAGCTGTTTTTT
-,TRBV5-4,TRBJ1-6,once,CASSLVGDSPLHF,TGTGCCAGCAGCTTGGTCGGGGATTCACCCCTCCACTTT
TRBD1,TRBV11-1,TRBJ1-2,-,CASSSLGGTAFYGYTF,TGTGCCAGCAGTTCGTTGGGCGGGACAGCCTTCTATGGCTACACCTTC
TRBD2,TRBV5-1,TRBJ2-5,-,CASSWGTSGQETQYF,TGCGCCAGCAGCTGGGGGACTAGCGGCCAAGAGACCCAGTACTTC
-,TRBV5-1,TRBJ2-2,few,CASSLARQNTGELFF,TGCGCCAGCAGCTTGGCTCGGCAGAACACCGGGGAGCTGTTTTTT
-,TRBV30,TRBJ1-1,-,CAWSRAPIQAFF,TGTGCCTGGAGTCGTGCACCCATTCAGGCTTTCTTT
TRBD2,TRBV4-1,TRBJ2-3,-,CASSHLIQSSGTGTDTQYF,TGCGCCAGCAGCCACCTGATCCAGTCTAGCGGTACGGGCACAGATACGCAGTATTTT
-,TRBV27,TRBJ1-5,-,CASSPGGGNQPQHF,TGTGCCAGCAGCCCGGGTGGGGGCAATCAGCCCCAGCATTTT
TRBD2,TRBV7-9,TRBJ2-5,few,CATAGGTETQYF,TGTGCCACTGCGGGGGGGACAGAGACCCAGTACTTC